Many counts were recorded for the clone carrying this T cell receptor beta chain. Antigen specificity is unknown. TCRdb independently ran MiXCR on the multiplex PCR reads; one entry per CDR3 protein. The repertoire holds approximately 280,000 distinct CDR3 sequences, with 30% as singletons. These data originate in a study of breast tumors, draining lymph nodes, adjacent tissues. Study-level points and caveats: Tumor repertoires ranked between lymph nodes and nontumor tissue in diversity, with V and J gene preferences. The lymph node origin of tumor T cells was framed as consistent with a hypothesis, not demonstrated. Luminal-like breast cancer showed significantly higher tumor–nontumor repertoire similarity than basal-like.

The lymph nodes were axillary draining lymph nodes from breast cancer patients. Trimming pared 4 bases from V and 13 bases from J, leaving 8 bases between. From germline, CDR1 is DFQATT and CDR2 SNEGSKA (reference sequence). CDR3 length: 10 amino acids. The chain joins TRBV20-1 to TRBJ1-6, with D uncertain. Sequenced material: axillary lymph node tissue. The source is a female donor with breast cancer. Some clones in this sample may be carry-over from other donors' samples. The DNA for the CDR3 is TGCAGTGCTACCAATTTCCCCCTCCACTTT. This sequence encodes CSATNFPLHF.